This TCR beta chain came from a study of blood T cell repertoires in COVID-19. Profiling relied on immunoSEQ multiplex PCR, and the TCRdb table lists in-frame clones only, not all of them. The sample includes 250,000 or so clones, more than 75% of them seen just once. The sequence came from a man between 35 and 55 years old with active or convalescent COVID-19. What was sequenced was peripheral blood.

The CDR3 loop reads CASSLAGQGPYEQYF. The CDR3 region has the DNA TGTGCCAGCAGCTTGGCCGGGCAGGGGCCCTACGAGCAGTACTTC. The chain is built from TRBV5-5 and TRBJ2-7; perhaps TRBD1 as D (6 bases). There are 15 residues in the CDR3. Trimming stripped 0 bases from V and 2 bases from J, with 12 bases between. Germline loops: CDR1 SGHKS, CDR2 YYEKEE (reference sequence). The full variable domain, completed using reference TRBV5-5 and TRBJ2-7, is DAGVTQSPTHLIKTRGQQVTLRCSPISGHKSVSWYQQVLGQGPQFIFQYYEKEERGRGNFPDRFSARQFPNYSSELNVNALLLGDSALYLCASSLAGQGPYEQYFGPGTRLTVT.